This TCR beta chain came from a study of blood T cell repertoires in COVID-19. In the study overall: Sites in the United States, Italy and Spain provided acute and convalescent COVID-19 samples. From T cells, B-cell-depleted T cells, or PBMCs came the material, which was cDNA or gDNA.

The age range of participants was about 18 to 100 years, with residence in approximately 25 US areas. Cohorts were based on clinical histories the participants reported. Assay used: immunoSEQ multiplex PCR; TCRdb lists only in-frame clones, some missing. The sample lists a few hundred thousand clones, less than 85% occurring once. From germline, CDR1 is SGHDT and CDR2 YYEEEE. The CDR3 has 14 amino acids. Trimming shortened V by 2 bases and J by 4 bases, and 12 bases separated the two germline ends. Material for sequencing was PBMCs or T cells enriched from blood (not recorded which). The chain is built from TRBV5-6 and TRBJ1-1; D gene ambiguous. This clonotype originated in a man aged 35-49 years who had recovered from COVID-19. The CDR3 sequence: CASSLSPSGTEAFF. The CDR3, as DNA: TGTGCCAGCAGCTTAAGTCCTTCGGGCACTGAAGCTTTCTTT.